This is a list of T cell receptor beta chains from one sample in a study of response to subunit inactivated influenza vaccine. MiXCR was run by TCRdb on the RT-PCR reads, yielding one entry per CDR3 protein. Found here are around 530,000 distinct CDR3 sequences, 10% to 15% of them singletons; the top ten hold 10%. Sequenced here: PBMCs from blood, sampled on the day of vaccination. These receptors were collected from a man aged 50-59 years who received an inactivated influenza vaccine. Each CDR3 is given with its conserved first and last residue. The D gene is left open where the match is weak. For some rows the clone size is stated as once, few or many, or as a class when expanded; others skip it.

d_gene,j_gene,abundance,len,v_gene,CDR3aa,CDR3nt
NA,TRBJ1-1,NA,16,TRBV7-2,CASSLPRPGGNTEAFF,TGTGCCAGCAGCTTACCACGGCCCGGAGGGAACACTGAAGCTTTCTTT
TRBD2,TRBJ2-1,NA,17,TRBV3-1,CASSQISGRAPGGEQFF,TGTGCCAGCAGCCAGATCAGCGGGAGGGCCCCCGGGGGTGAGCAGTTCTTC
NA,TRBJ2-1,few,16,TRBV18,CASSPPNKEVRGEQFF,TGTGCCAGCTCACCTCCCAACAAGGAGGTGAGGGGGGAGCAGTTCTTC
TRBD1,TRBJ1-2,NA,15,TRBV7-2,CASSHDRGVFYGYTF,TGTGCCAGCAGCCACGACAGGGGCGTTTTTTATGGCTACACCTTC
NA,TRBJ1-1,NA,14,TRBV11-1,CASRPGRGESEAFF,TGTGCCAGCAGACCTGGTCGGGGGGAGTCTGAAGCTTTCTTT
NA,TRBJ2-1,NA,17,TRBV4-3,CASSQEIYGGKLNEQFF,TGCGCCAGCAGCCAAGAGATCTACGGGGGCAAGCTCAATGAGCAGTTCTTC
NA,TRBJ2-7,few,11,TRBV29-1,CSVGNSYEQYF,TGCAGCGTTGGTAATTCCTACGAGCAGTACTTC
NA,TRBJ1-1,few,17,TRBV20-1,CSATGVGGGGLNTEAFF,TGCAGTGCTACCGGCGTGGGGGGCGGAGGACTGAACACTGAAGCTTTCTTT
NA,TRBJ1-6,few,15,TRBV9,CASSVGQVDNSPLHF,TGTGCCAGCAGCGTAGGGCAGGTCGATAATTCACCCCTCCACTTT
TRBD1,TRBJ2-1,few,16,TRBV24-1,CATSDPPGQANNEQFF,TGTGCCACCAGTGACCCGCCGGGACAGGCCAACAATGAGCAGTTCTTC
NA,TRBJ1-3,many,15,TRBV3-1,CASSQAGVSGNTIYF,TGTGCCAGCAGCCAAGCAGGGGTCTCTGGAAACACCATATATTTT
TRBD1,TRBJ2-5,many,16,TRBV5-1,CASSLAGTVSQETQYF,TGCGCCAGCAGCTTGGCCGGGACAGTTAGCCAAGAGACCCAGTACTTC
NA,TRBJ2-1,NA,18,TRBV28,CASSLAQGLLSSYNEQFF,TGTGCCAGCAGCCTCGCACAGGGACTTCTGAGCTCCTACAATGAGCAGTTCTTC
NA,TRBJ2-2,few,15,TRBV9,CASSVAQGNTGELFF,TGTGCCAGCAGCGTAGCTCAGGGGAACACCGGGGAGCTGTTTTTT
NA,TRBJ2-3,few,13,TRBV2,CASSEAPIDTQYF,TGTGCCAGCAGTGAGGCTCCGATAGATACGCAGTATTTT
TRBD2,TRBJ2-1,NA,17,TRBV5-5,CASSLVLAGGFGDEQFF,TGTGCCAGCAGCTTGGTTCTAGCGGGGGGGTTTGGAGATGAGCAGTTCTTC
TRBD2,TRBJ2-7,many,16,TRBV5-6,CASSLRLAGSAYEQYF,TGTGCCAGCAGCTTACGACTAGCGGGTAGCGCCTACGAGCAGTACTTC
NA,TRBJ2-3,NA,14,TRBV20-1,CSARDWLGADTQYF,TGCAGTGCTAGAGATTGGCTAGGGGCAGATACGCAGTATTTT
TRBD2,TRBJ2-1,many,14,TRBV7-3,CASSLVAGVEEQFF,TGTGCCAGCAGCTTAGTGGCGGGAGTTGAGGAGCAGTTCTTC
NA,TRBJ2-2,few,15,TRBV11-2,CASSPSGTNTGELFF,TGTGCCAGCAGCCCATCGGGGACTAACACCGGGGAGCTGTTTTTT
NA,TRBJ1-5,few,14,TRBV28,CASSLRISNQPQHF,TGTGCCAGCAGTTTACGGATTAGCAATCAGCCCCAGCATTTT
TRBD2,TRBJ2-1,NA,18,TRBV27,CASSSGLAGGQRAGEQFF,TGTGCCAGCAGTTCAGGACTAGCGGGAGGGCAGAGGGCCGGTGAGCAGTTCTTC
NA,TRBJ2-5,NA,17,TRBV28,CASRNELAEGPYRTQYF,TGTGCCAGCAGAAACGAATTAGCGGAAGGCCCGTATCGGACCCAGTACTTC
NA,TRBJ2-3,few,15,TRBV18,CASSPGSPGTDTQYF,TGTGCCAGCTCACCCGGTTCCCCTGGCACAGATACGCAGTATTTT
NA,TRBJ1-5,few,13,TRBV12-3/TRBV12-4,CASSTSGNQPQHF,TGTGCCAGCAGTACCAGCGGCAATCAGCCCCAGCATTTT
TRBD2,TRBJ2-1,few,14,TRBV27,CASSLSSGEDEQFF,TGTGCCAGCAGTTTATCGAGCGGGGAAGACGAGCAGTTCTTC
NA,TRBJ2-1,few,17,TRBV4-3,CASSPNLRPGGGDEQFF,TGCGCCAGCAGCCCCAACTTAAGACCAGGGGGGGGCGATGAGCAGTTCTTC
NA,TRBJ1-2,many,14,TRBV3-1,CASSPRSGIYGYTF,TGTGCCAGCAGCCCCCGCTCGGGGATATATGGCTACACCTTC
NA,TRBJ1-6,NA,16,TRBV12-3/TRBV12-4,CASSQTGMAYNSPLHF,TGTGCCAGCAGTCAAACAGGGATGGCCTATAATTCACCCCTCCACTTT
TRBD2,TRBJ2-3,NA,16,TRBV24-1,CATSLGREGRTDTQYF,TGTGCCACCAGCCTTGGGCGGGAGGGCCGGACAGATACGCAGTATTTT
NA,TRBJ2-7,NA,15,TRBV2,CASSEALSTAYEQYF,TGTGCCAGCAGTGAAGCGCTTAGCACCGCCTACGAGCAGTACTTC
TRBD2,TRBJ2-1,few,17,TRBV24-1,CATSDSQLAASYNEQFF,TGTGCCACCAGTGACTCACAACTAGCGGCGTCCTACAATGAGCAGTTCTTC
NA,TRBJ1-1,few,14,TRBV5-6,CASSPEGSFFEAFF,TGTGCCAGCAGCCCTGAAGGCAGCTTCTTTGAAGCTTTCTTT
NA,TRBJ2-5,few,15,TRBV5-8,CASRRDIPTIETQYF,TGTGCCAGCCGCAGGGACATCCCGACCATAGAGACCCAGTACTTC
NA,TRBJ2-5,few,14,TRBV29-1,CSVVAIESQETQYF,TGCAGCGTTGTGGCCATTGAGTCTCAAGAGACCCAGTACTTC
NA,TRBJ2-7,NA,14,TRBV28,CASTTLRPSGEQYF,TGTGCCAGCACCACCCTTCGGCCCTCGGGCGAGCAGTACTTC
TRBD2,TRBJ2-2,many,18,TRBV4-2,CASSQEGPSSGRSGELFF,TGTGCCAGCAGCCAAGAAGGCCCTTCTAGCGGGAGGAGCGGGGAGCTGTTTTTT
NA,TRBJ2-7,NA,12,TRBV29-1,CSVEDSDYEQYF,TGCAGCGTTGAAGATTCTGACTACGAGCAGTACTTC
TRBD1,TRBJ2-3,few,14,TRBV7-8,CASSPSGQTDTQYF,TGTGCCAGCAGCCCCTCGGGACAGACGGATACGCAGTATTTT
NA,TRBJ2-7,many,14,TRBV20-1,CSASDRSSSYEQYF,TGCAGTGCCTCTGATCGATCTAGCTCCTACGAGCAGTACTTC
TRBD2,TRBJ2-3,NA,20,TRBV5-1,CASSPLLPGLAGGSTDTQYF,TGCGCCAGCAGCCCGCTACTCCCGGGACTAGCGGGAGGGAGCACAGATACGCAGTATTTT